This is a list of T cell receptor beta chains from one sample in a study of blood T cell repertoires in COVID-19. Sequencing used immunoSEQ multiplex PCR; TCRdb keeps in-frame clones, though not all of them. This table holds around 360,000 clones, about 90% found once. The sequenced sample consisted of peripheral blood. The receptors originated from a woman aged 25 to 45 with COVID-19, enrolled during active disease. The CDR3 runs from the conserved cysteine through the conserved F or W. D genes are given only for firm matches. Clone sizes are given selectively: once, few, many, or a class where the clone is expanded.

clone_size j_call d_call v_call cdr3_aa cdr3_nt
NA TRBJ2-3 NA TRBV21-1 CAGISGRYTDTQYF TGTGCCGGGATAAGCGGGAGGTACACAGATACGCAGTATTTT
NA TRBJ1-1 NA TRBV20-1 CSASGATEAFF TGCAGTGCTTCAGGGGCCACTGAAGCTTTCTTT
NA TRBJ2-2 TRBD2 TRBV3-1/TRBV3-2 CASSPRLAGESTGELFF TGTGCCAGCAGCCCAAGACTAGCGGGAGAGAGCACCGGGGAGCTGTTTTTT
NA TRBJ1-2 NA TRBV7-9 CASSLTAGYYGYTF TGTGCCAGCAGCTTAACCGCAGGCTACTATGGCTACACCTTC
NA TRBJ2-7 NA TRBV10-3 CAISESGLEQYF TGTGCCATCAGTGAGTCGGGACTCGAGCAGTACTTC
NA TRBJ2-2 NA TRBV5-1 CASSSMTGLGVTGELFF TGCGCCAGCAGCTCTATGACAGGTCTTGGTGTGACCGGGGAGCTGTTTTTT
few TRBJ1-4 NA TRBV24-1 CATSDPGPEGANEKLFF TGTGCCACCAGTGATCCCGGGCCCGAAGGGGCTAATGAAAAACTGTTTTTT
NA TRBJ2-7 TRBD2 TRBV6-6 CASSYDGREYEQYF TGTGCCAGCAGTTACGACGGGAGGGAATACGAGCAGTACTTC
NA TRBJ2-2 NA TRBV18 CASSPNISWNTGELFF TGTGCCAGCTCACCGAATATTAGCTGGAACACCGGGGAGCTGTTTTTT
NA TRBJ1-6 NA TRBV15 CATSSGGRAESPLHF TGTGCCACCAGCTCGGGGGGCAGGGCGGAATCACCCCTCCACTTT
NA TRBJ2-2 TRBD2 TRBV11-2 CASSLGSSSGYTGELFF TGTGCCAGCAGCTTAGGCAGCTCTAGCGGGTACACCGGGGAGCTGTTTTTT
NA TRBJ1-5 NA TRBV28 CASSLLRGNSNQPQHF TGTGCCAGCAGTTTATTGAGGGGGAACAGCAATCAGCCCCAGCATTTT
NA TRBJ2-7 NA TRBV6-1 CASSEPGLSSYEQYF TGTGCCAGCAGTGAACCGGGACTCAGCTCCTACGAGCAGTACTTC
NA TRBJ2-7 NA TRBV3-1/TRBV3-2 CASSRGQSYEQYF TGTGCCAGCAGCCGGGGGCAGTCCTACGAGCAGTACTTC
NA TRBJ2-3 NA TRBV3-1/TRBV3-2 CASSQFSGTPTDTQYF TGTGCCAGCAGCCAGTTCAGCGGCACGCCCACAGATACGCAGTATTTT
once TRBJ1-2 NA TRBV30 CAWSGGRAFLYGYTF TGTGCCTGGAGTGGCGGGAGAGCGTTCCTCTATGGCTACACCTTC
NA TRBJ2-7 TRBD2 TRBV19 CASSIGSTSGEQYF TGTGCCAGTAGTATCGGGTCGACTAGCGGCGAGCAGTACTTC
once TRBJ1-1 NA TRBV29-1 CSARGGEGAFF TGCAGCGCCCGTGGGGGGGAAGGAGCTTTCTTT
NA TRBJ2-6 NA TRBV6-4 CASSRTIPGSSGANVLTF TGTGCCAGCAGTAGGACAATCCCCGGGAGCTCTGGGGCCAACGTCCTGACTTTC
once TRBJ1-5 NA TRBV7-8 CASSRTDSNQPQHF TGTGCCAGCAGCCGGACAGATAGCAATCAGCCCCAGCATTTT
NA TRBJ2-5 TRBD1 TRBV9 CASSGGTGGTTQYF TGTGCCAGCAGCGGAGGGACAGGGGGTACGACCCAGTACTTC
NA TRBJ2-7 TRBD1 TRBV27 CASRVWGTGGAGQNEQYF TGTGCCAGCAGGGTTTGGGGGACAGGGGGCGCGGGTCAAAACGAGCAGTACTTC
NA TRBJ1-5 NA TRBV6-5 CASRQGYDQPQHF TGTGCCAGCAGACAGGGTTACGATCAGCCCCAGCATTTT
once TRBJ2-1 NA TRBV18 CASSPLESSYNEQFF TGTGCCAGCTCACCATTGGAGAGCTCCTACAATGAGCAGTTCTTC
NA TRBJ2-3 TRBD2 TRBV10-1 CASSRTSGATDTQYF TGCGCCAGCTCCAGGACTAGCGGGGCCACAGATACGCAGTATTTT
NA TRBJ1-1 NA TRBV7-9 CASSFLGRGTEAFF TGTGCCAGCAGCTTTCTGGGGAGGGGCACTGAAGCTTTCTTT
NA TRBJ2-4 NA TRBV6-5 CAGGTVTGKNIQYF TGTGCCGGCGGGACAGTTACGGGCAAAAACATTCAGTACTTC
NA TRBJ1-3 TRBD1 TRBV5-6 CASSSTGLAANTIYF TGTGCCAGCAGCTCGACAGGGCTCGCCGCGAACACCATATATTTT
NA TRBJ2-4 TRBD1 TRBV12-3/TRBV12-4 CASSRQGNIQYF TGTGCCAGCAGCCGACAGGGAAACATTCAGTACTTC
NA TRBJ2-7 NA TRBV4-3 CASSQDLKRQYF TGCGCCAGCAGCCAAGATCTGAAGAGGCAGTACTTC
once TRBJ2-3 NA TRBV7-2 CASSLVAGDTQYF TGTGCCAGCAGCTTAGTCGCCGGAGATACGCAGTATTTT
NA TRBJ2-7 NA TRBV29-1 CSVVTGTTLYEQYF TGCAGCGTTGTAACCGGGACAACTCTCTACGAGCAGTACTTC
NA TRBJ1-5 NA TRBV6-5 CASSYSTSGNQPQHF TGTGCCAGCAGTTACTCGACTTCGGGTAATCAGCCCCAGCATTTT
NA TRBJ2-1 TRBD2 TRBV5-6 CASSFRTSGREAGEQFF TGTGCCAGCAGCTTTCGGACTAGCGGGAGGGAAGCTGGTGAGCAGTTCTTC
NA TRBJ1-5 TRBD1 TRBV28 CASSAAGGHQPQHF TGTGCCAGCAGTGCCGCAGGGGGCCATCAGCCCCAGCATTTT
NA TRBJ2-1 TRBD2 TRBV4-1 CASSERWTSGNEQFF TGCGCCAGCAGTGAGAGGTGGACTAGCGGCAATGAGCAGTTCTTC
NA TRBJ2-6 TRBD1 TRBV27 CASRPWGQGAAGANVLTF TGTGCCAGCCGTCCCTGGGGACAGGGGGCTGCTGGGGCCAACGTCCTGACTTTC
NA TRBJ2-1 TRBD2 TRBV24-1 CATSDPTSGNSGNEQFF TGTGCCACCAGTGATCCGACTAGCGGGAACTCAGGAAATGAGCAGTTCTTC
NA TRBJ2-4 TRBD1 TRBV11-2 CASSLRQGVVAAKNIQYF TGTGCCAGCAGCTTACGACAGGGGGTGGTCGCAGCCAAAAACATTCAGTACTTC
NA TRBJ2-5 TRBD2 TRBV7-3 CASSAAGTRSETQYF TGTGCCAGCAGTGCCGCCGGGACTAGATCCGAGACCCAGTACTTC
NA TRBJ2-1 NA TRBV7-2 CASSFRIADSSYNEQFF TGTGCCAGCAGCTTCAGGATAGCGGATAGCTCCTACAATGAGCAGTTCTTC
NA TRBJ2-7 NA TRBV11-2 CASSFGGRAYEQYF TGTGCCAGCAGCTTCGGGGGGCGGGCCTACGAGCAGTACTTC
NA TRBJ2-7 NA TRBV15 CATSRDPGGTYEQYF TGTGCCACCAGCAGAGATCCCGGCGGAACCTACGAGCAGTACTTC
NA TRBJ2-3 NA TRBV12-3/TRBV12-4 CASSSPDTDTQYF TGTGCCAGCAGTTCCCCAGACACAGATACGCAGTATTTT
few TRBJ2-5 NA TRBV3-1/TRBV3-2 CASSQQGEETQYF TGTGCCAGCAGCCAACAGGGCGAAGAGACCCAGTACTTC
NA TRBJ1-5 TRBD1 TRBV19 CASSTATTGARLNQPQHF TGTGCCAGTAGTACCGCAACGACAGGGGCCAGGTTGAATCAGCCCCAGCATTTT
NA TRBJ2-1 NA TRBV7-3 CASSPSGSYNEQFF TGTGCCAGCAGCCCCTCGGGCTCCTACAATGAGCAGTTCTTC
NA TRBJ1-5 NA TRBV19 CASSIGGGSNQPQHF TGTGCCAGTAGTATAGGGGGGGGTAGCAATCAGCCCCAGCATTTT
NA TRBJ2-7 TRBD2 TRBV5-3 CARSLAPGLAGRTYEQYF TGTGCCAGAAGCTTGGCCCCGGGACTAGCGGGAAGGACCTACGAGCAGTACTTC
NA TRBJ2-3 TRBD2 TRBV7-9 CASSRPGLATLGTDTQYF TGTGCCAGCAGCCGTCCGGGACTAGCGACCCTGGGTACAGATACGCAGTATTTT
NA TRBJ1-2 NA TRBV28 CASSSPPDGSYGYTF TGTGCCAGCAGTTCGCCCCCAGACGGGTCGTATGGCTACACCTTC
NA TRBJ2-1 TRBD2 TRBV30 CAWSPWSGGKNEQFF TGTGCCTGGAGTCCGTGGAGCGGGGGAAAAAATGAGCAGTTCTTC
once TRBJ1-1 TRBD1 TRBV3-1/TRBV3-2 CASSQLRTGQNTEAFF TGTGCCAGCAGCCAGCTTCGGACAGGGCAGAACACTGAAGCTTTCTTT
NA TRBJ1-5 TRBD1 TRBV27 CASSSWTGRGVQPQHF TGTGCCAGCAGTTCCTGGACAGGGAGGGGTGTTCAGCCCCAGCATTTT
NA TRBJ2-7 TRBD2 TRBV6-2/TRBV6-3 CASSLAGGPYEQYF TGTGCCAGCAGTCTAGCGGGAGGGCCCTACGAGCAGTACTTC
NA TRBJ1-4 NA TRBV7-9 CASSLAGADEEKLFF TGTGCCAGCAGCTTAGCAGGGGCAGATGAAGAAAAACTGTTTTTT
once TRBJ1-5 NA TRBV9 CASSLFGDNNQPQHF TGTGCCAGCAGCCTATTCGGGGACAACAATCAGCCCCAGCATTTT